This record covers a single T cell receptor (beta chain). Its specificity is not known. The record originates from a study of cytomegalovirus exposure and HLA in healthy donors. Overall study context: Tens of millions of unique TCRs from HLA-typed donors were held in an early release of data.

Broader study findings: An analysis that was carried out later associated 16,951 TCR beta sequences with HLA alleles at 0.05 false discovery rate. Near-uniform donor sequencing depth was presumed by presence/absence analyses.

PCR was performed using 60 Vbeta and 13 Jbeta primers. Assay: immunoSEQ multiplex PCR; the TCRdb copy retains only in-frame clones and omits some. The listing contains around 120,000 clones. The V gene's germline CDR1 is MNHEY and CDR2 SVGAGI. V was shortened by 0 bases and J by 6 bases, with 14 bases between the two germline ends. This CDR3 is 16 amino acids long. The clonotype originates from a man aged 45-60 years in good health and CMV-seronegative. The rearrangement uses TRBV6-5 and TRBJ2-2; a weak D match, TRBD1 (5 bases). Input material: PBMCs. CDR3 DNA sequence: TGTGCCAGCAGTTACTCTGCCAGGGCCGGACCCGGGGAGCTGTTTTTT. Its translation is CASSYSARAGPGELFF.